Presented here are 10 T cell receptor beta chains from one specimen sequenced in a study of cytomegalovirus exposure and HLA in healthy donors. In the PCR, 60 Vbeta and 13 Jbeta primers were used. The data were produced by immunoSEQ multiplex PCR, yet TCRdb's version contains in-frame clones alone and is incomplete. The sample holds about 120,000 clones; around a tenth are singletons and the top ten take approximately 3%. The sequencing input was PBMCs. These TCRs come from a man aged 30 to 39 in good health and CMV-seronegative.

The J gene is TRBJ1-2, the V gene TRBV5-6; 9 bases are a match to TRBD1. After removal of 2 bases from V and 7 bases from J, the junction contained 9 bases not matched to a gene. CDR1 is SGHDT, CDR2 YYEEEE, per germline. The CDR3 is 15 amino acids. CDR3 sequence: CASSFGVRDRAGYTF. The CDR3 DNA reads as TGTGCCAGCAGCTTTGGTGTTAGGGACAGGGCTGGCTACACCTTC.

This clone turned up a few times. This chain uses TRBV5-1 with TRBJ2-7; maybe TRBD2 (5 bases). Germline-derived CDR1 and CDR2 are SGHRS and YFSETQ. Between the trimmed V and J ends, which lost 0 bases and 0 bases, there was a span of 13 bases. CDR3 size: 16 residues. CDR3 amino acids: CASSLGGRDSSYEQYF. CDR3 sequence (DNA): TGCGCCAGCAGCTTGGGTGGACGGGATAGCTCCTACGAGCAGTACTTC.

The table lists this clone with a few counts. The V and J genes are TRBV4-1 and TRBJ1-1; D gene unclear. Germline values: CDR1 MGHRA, CDR2 YSYEKL. Trimming took off 2 bases at V and 4 bases at J, with 14 bases between the two ends. The CDR3 is made up of 15 amino acids. CDR3 in amino acids: CASSQSVTAGTEAFF. The CDR3 DNA follows: TGCGCCAGCAGCCAATCCGTGACGGCGGGCACTGAAGCTTTCTTT.

V usage is TRBV5-6 and J usage is TRBJ1-6; 8 nucleotides align to TRBD1. This CDR3 is built from 15 residues. After removal of 3 bases from V and 6 bases from J, the junction contained 5 bases not matched to a gene. CDR1 and CDR2 from the germline V gene are SGHDT and YYEEEE. CDR3 in DNA: TGTGCCAGCAGCTACGGACAGGGTAGTAATTCACCCCTCCACTTT. Translated: CASSYGQGSNSPLHF.

The V call is TRBV19, the J call TRBJ1-2; TRBD1 agrees at 9 bases. Germline V gene lookup returns CDR1 LNHDA and CDR2 SQIVND (reference sequence). The CDR3 is made up of 14 amino acids. V was pared by 4 bases and J by 5 bases, with 5 bases of the junction left unmatched. CDR3: CASSRGDRDYGYTF. DNA of the CDR3: TGTGCCAGTAGTAGAGGGGACAGGGATTATGGCTACACCTTC.

Worth noting for this clone: Germline and junction disagree at one end, which may indicate a read error. The rearrangement joins TRBV6-5 to TRBJ1-2; possible D gene TRBD1, 5 bases. CDR1 and CDR2 (germline): MNHEY, SVGAGI. This CDR3 comprises 13 residues. The DNA of the CDR3 is TGTGCCAGCAGTTCCGCGACAGTCTATGGCTACCCCTTC. This translates into CASSSATVYGYPF.

This clone has a handful of counts. This chain links TRBV27 with TRBJ2-7; 11 bases are shared with TRBD1. Germline V gene sequence: CDR1 MNHEY, CDR2 SMNVEV (reference sequence). V lost 6 bases and J lost 4; bases outside the gene matches: 2. The CDR3 sequence is 13 residues long. The CDR3 DNA reads as TGTGCCAGCAGCCGGGACAGGGGGTACGAGCAGTACTTC. This gives the protein CASSRDRGYEQYF.

This clone was detected only a few times. J is TRBJ2-5 and V is TRBV7-3, with 7 bases fitting TRBD2. Germline lookup yields CDR1 SGHTA and CDR2 FQGTGA. Unmatched junction bases numbered 5, after V lost 1 base and J lost 3 bases. The CDR3 runs to 15 residues. The CDR3 region is CASSLIGGGEETQYF. Written as DNA, the CDR3 is TGTGCCAGCAGCTTAATTGGGGGAGGGGAAGAGACCCAGTACTTC.

Of note for this clone: One junction end disagrees with the germline gene, perhaps due to a read error. The same CDR3 is also encoded by other DNA sequences in this sample. The V call is TRBV18, the J call TRBJ1-2; TRBD1 matches at 9 bases. CDR3 size: 14 residues. From germline, CDR1 is KGHSH and CDR2 LQKENI. DNA for the CDR3: TGCGCCAGCTCACCAGGGGGACAGGGATTTGGCTACACCTTC. This encodes CASSPGGQGFGYTF.

This clone occurred a few times. V gene TRBV28 combines with J gene TRBJ2-4; no reliable D call. Germline lookup yields CDR1 MDHEN and CDR2 SYDVKM. The V and J ends lost 6 bases and 6 bases respectively, with 6 bases between them. The CDR3 covers 11 residues. The CDR3 region is CASSRLNIQYF. The CDR3 DNA follows: TGTGCCAGCAGCCGTCTAAACATTCAGTACTTC.